A single T cell receptor beta chain is shown here with its context. The target antigen is unknown. Clones were sequenced by immunoSEQ multiplex PCR, and TCRdb holds only the in-frame ones, with some missing. In the table there are about 76,000 clones, over 85% of which are singletons. This specimen belongs to a study of T cell responses to AZD1222 COVID-19 vaccine. Study observations and caveats: The donors showed a predominance of white British ancestry and of females, with possible underestimation of clonal diversity.

The CDR3 is 13 residues long. V was trimmed by 0 bases and J by 9 bases, leaving 11 bases between them. Germline lookup yields CDR1 MGHDK and CDR2 SYGVNS. The sequence came from an adult in good health. Sequencing was performed on peripheral blood, taken on day 0 of AZD1222 vaccination. The chain joins TRBV25-1 to TRBJ1-1; TRBD1 might be the D (6 bases). Here the CDR3 DNA reads TGTGCCAGCAGTGAATATGGGGGCGAAAAAGCTTTCTTT. It yields the protein CASSEYGGEKAFF.